The 9 T cell receptor beta chains below all came from one sample that was sequenced in a study of cytomegalovirus exposure and HLA in healthy donors. The PCR ran on 60 Vbeta and 13 Jbeta primers. This table comes from immunoSEQ multiplex PCR, and its TCRdb copy is limited to in-frame clones, with some not included. The table lists under 150,000 clones. Sequenced input: PBMCs. These receptors originate from a man between 40 and 49 years old in good health and CMV-seronegative.

This chain uses TRBV5-1 with TRBJ2-5, with D perhaps matching TRBD1 (5 bases). There are 14 residues in the CDR3. The V end lost 4 bases, the J end lost 3 bases, and 13 bases lay between the germline ends. CDR1 is SGHRS and CDR2 is YFSETQ in the germline V gene. The CDR3 sequence: CASSTGDRKETQYF. In DNA form, the CDR3 reads TGCGCCAGCAGCACGGGTGACAGAAAAGAGACCCAGTACTTC.

The V call is TRBV5-4, the J call TRBJ2-7, with 9 nucleotides matching TRBD1. V was clipped by 2 bases and J by 9 bases; unmatched bases: 6. Germline values: CDR1 SGHNT, CDR2 YYREEE (reference sequence). The CDR3 spans 13 residues. In nucleotides, the CDR3 is TGTGCCAGCAGCTTTGGGGACAGGGAAAGGCAGTACTTC. It codes for CASSFGDRERQYF.

V is TRBV14 and J is TRBJ1-2; 10 bases fit TRBD1. V lost 4 bases, J lost 4 bases, and 6 bases stayed unmatched. Germline V lookup: CDR1 SGHDN, CDR2 FVKESK. This CDR3 spans 15 amino acids. CDR3 loop: CASSPKTGGIYGYTF. The CDR3, as DNA: TGTGCCAGCAGCCCCAAGACAGGGGGCATCTATGGCTACACCTTC.

This chain uses TRBV7-2 with TRBJ2-5; D is possibly TRBD1 (5 bases). Trimming removed 3 bases at V and 5 bases at J, with 16 bases between. CDR1 is SGHTA, CDR2 FQGNSA, per germline. There are 15 residues in the CDR3. Written as DNA, the CDR3 is TGTGCCAGCAGCTTTGACGGCAGGGCCGGGGAGACCCAGTACTTC. It is translated as CASSFDGRAGETQYF. The complete variable domain, with remaining parts taken from reference TRBV7-2 and TRBJ2-5, reads GAGVSQSPSNKVTEKGKDVELRCDPISGHTALYWYRQSLGQGLEFLIYFQGNSAPDKSGLPSDRFSAERTGGSVSTLTIQRTQQEDSAVYLCASSFDGRAGETQYFGPGTRLLVL.

In terms of frequency, this clone is medium-sized. The V and J genes are TRBV7-9 and TRBJ1-1; no reliable D call. The V end was cut by 0 bases, the J end by 4 bases, with 9 bases between. CDR1 is SEHNR and CDR2 is FQNEAQ in the germline V gene (reference sequence). CDR3 length equals 14 residues. This CDR3 is CASSLASSGTEAFF. In DNA, the CDR3 is TGTGCCAGCAGCTTAGCCAGCTCGGGCACTGAAGCTTTCTTT. The full variable domain, its missing parts supplied by reference TRBV7-9 and TRBJ1-1, is DTGVSQNPRHKITKRGQNVTFRCDPISEHNRLYWYRQTLGQGPEFLTYFQNEAQLEKSRLLSDRFSAERPKGSFSTLEIQRTEQGDSAMYLCASSLASSGTEAFFGQGTRLTVV.

This chain links TRBV5-6 with TRBJ2-1; TRBD2 is a possible D gene (6 bases). This CDR3 region has 13 residues. V was trimmed by 2 bases and J by 9 bases, leaving 12 bases between them. Per germline, CDR1 SGHDT and CDR2 YYEEEE. This CDR3 reads CASSFAAGGEQFF. CDR3 bases: TGTGCCAGCAGCTTTGCAGCCGGGGGTGAGCAGTTCTTC.

The V and J genes are TRBV7-9 and TRBJ2-2; 7 bases map to TRBD1. Per the germline V gene, CDR1 is SEHNR and CDR2 is FQNEAQ (reference sequence). The CDR3 runs 18 residues. J gave up 5 bases and V 3 bases, and 15 bases lay outside the gene matches. The CDR3: CASSFPIDRDPITGELFF. The DNA for the CDR3 is TGTGCCAGCAGCTTCCCCATTGACAGGGACCCTATTACCGGGGAGCTGTTTTTT.

For the CDR3, the DNA is TGTGCCAGCAGCTTTCGGGACAGGGGGAGGTATGGTGGGGCCAACGTCCTGACTTTC. Translated: CASSFRDRGRYGGANVLTF. V and J are TRBV7-2 and TRBJ2-6; TRBD1 matches 11 bases. CDR1 and CDR2 (germline): SGHTA, FQGNSA. Trimming removed 3 bases from V and 3 bases from J; junction bases left unmatched: 10. The CDR3 contains 19 residues. The full variable domain, rest sourced from reference TRBV7-2 and TRBJ2-6, is GAGVSQSPSNKVTEKGKDVELRCDPISGHTALYWYRQSLGQGLEFLIYFQGNSAPDKSGLPSDRFSAERTGGSVSTLTIQRTQQEDSAVYLCASSFRDRGRYGGANVLTFGAGSRLTVL.

The chain employs TRBV5-6 and TRBJ2-6; 7 nucleotides align to TRBD2. The CDR3 has 17 amino acids. V gave up 2 bases and J gave up 0 bases; unmatched junction bases: 5. CDR1 and CDR2 (germline): SGHDT, YYEEEE. The CDR3 DNA follows: TGTGCCAGCAGCTTCTACGGGGGGTCCTCTGGGGCCAACGTCCTGACTTTC. This encodes CASSFYGGSSGANVLTF.